The 22 T cell receptor beta chains reported below all come from one sample, sequenced in a study of blood T cell repertoires in COVID-19. Measured with immunoSEQ multiplex PCR; TCRdb has only the in-frame clones, and not every one. Here the sample spans more than 130,000 clones, about nine tenths being singletons. Sequences were obtained from peripheral blood. Receptor source: a man aged 45-60 years with active or convalescent COVID-19.

This rearrangement joins TRBV19 to TRBJ2-5; 8 bases agree with TRBD1. After removal of 5 bases from V and 5 bases from J, the junction contained 10 bases not matched to a gene. Germline V gene sequence: CDR1 LNHDA, CDR2 SQIVND (reference sequence). This CDR3 is 15 amino acids long. Here the CDR3 reads CASSLGQGGRETQYF. The CDR3 coding sequence is TGTGCCAGTAGTCTCGGACAGGGCGGTCGGGAGACCCAGTACTTC.

In this sample, this clone turned up a few times. The V and J genes are TRBV10-1 and TRBJ1-5; D remains ambiguous. This CDR3 comprises 12 residues. The germline V and J ends were trimmed by 8 bases and 10 bases, with 15 bases remaining between them. Germline lookup yields CDR1 WNHNN and CDR2 SYGVQD (reference sequence). The CDR3 spells CASRGSDGPQHF. Written as DNA, the CDR3 is TGCGCCAGCCGAGGGTCCGACGGTCCCCAGCATTTT.

This chain uses TRBV27 with TRBJ2-2, with D uncertain. The CDR3 contains 17 residues. Deletions cut 2 bases from V and 0 bases from J, with 13 bases between. Germline V gene lookup returns CDR1 MNHEY and CDR2 SMNVEV (reference sequence). This CDR3 reads CASSLLVLGANTGELFF. CDR3 DNA sequence: TGTGCCAGCAGTTTACTGGTTCTCGGAGCGAACACCGGGGAGCTGTTTTTT.

V is TRBV7-9 and J is TRBJ2-7; D gene uncertain. Trimming shortened V by 5 bases and J by 0 bases, and 11 bases separated the two germline ends. Germline assignment: CDR1 SEHNR and CDR2 FQNEAQ (reference sequence). The CDR3 is made up of 14 amino acids. The CDR3 DNA follows: TGTGCCAGCAGCCCCCAATCTAGCTCCTACGAGCAGTACTTC. Its translation: CASSPQSSSYEQYF.

The chain couples TRBV5-4 to TRBJ2-5, with D possibly matching TRBD1 (6 bases). CDR1 is SGHNT, CDR2 YYREEE, per germline (reference sequence). This CDR3 is 15 amino acids long. V lost 5 bases and J lost 4, with 18 bases in between. Here the CDR3 DNA reads TGTGCCAGCAGTTTATTTACAGGGTCTGGAGAGACCCAGTACTTC. It yields the protein CASSLFTGSGETQYF. Complete variable domain (other parts from reference TRBV5-4 and TRBJ2-5): ETGVTQSPTHLIKTRGQQVTLRCSSQSGHNTVSWYQQALGQGPQFIFQYYREEENGRGNFPPRFSGLQFPNYSSELNVNALELDDSALYLCASSLFTGSGETQYFGPGTRLLVL.

V gene TRBV28 combines with J gene TRBJ2-1; the match to TRBD2 covers 13 bases. Germline V gives CDR1 MDHEN, CDR2 SYDVKM. With V trimmed by 6 bases and J by 5 bases, 7 bases remained unmatched. CDR3 size: 16 residues. CDR3 sequence: CASRFTSGRANNEQFF. The CDR3 DNA follows: TGTGCCAGCAGGTTTACTAGCGGGAGGGCGAACAATGAGCAGTTCTTC.

The chain has TRBV28 and TRBJ2-7; D might be TRBD1 (5 bases). V gave up 5 bases and J gave up 5 bases, with 19 bases separating them. The germline V gene has CDR1 MDHEN and CDR2 SYDVKM. There are 15 residues in the CDR3. In nucleotides, the CDR3 is TGTGCCAGCAGTCCCCCCCGGCAGGGTTACCACGAGCAGTACTTC. This translates into CASSPPRQGYHEQYF.

The table lists this clone with a count of one. The chain employs TRBV20-1 and TRBJ2-5; 7 bases map to TRBD1. V shed 3 bases and J 4 bases; nucleotides not matched to a gene: 5. CDR3 size: 13 residues. Germline CDR1 is DFQATT and CDR2 is SNEGSKA (reference sequence). Written as DNA, the CDR3 is TGCAGTGCTAGTGCTACAGGGGTAGAGACCCAGTACTTC. It yields the protein CSASATGVETQYF.

The chain combines TRBV7-9 with TRBJ2-7; 7 positions match TRBD1. Trimming at V came to 1 base and at J to 8 bases, leaving 8 bases not matched to a gene. The CDR3 runs to 14 residues. Germline V CDR1 and CDR2: SEHNR, FQNEAQ (reference sequence). CDR3 sequence (DNA): TGTGCCAGCAGCTTAGAAGGGGGCCAGGGAAAGCAGTACTTC. Protein product: CASSLEGGQGKQYF. Variable domain in full (rest from reference TRBV7-9 and TRBJ2-7): DTGVSQNPRHKITKRGQNVTFRCDPISEHNRLYWYRQTLGQGPEFLTYFQNEAQLEKSRLLSDRFSAERPKGSFSTLEIQRTEQGDSAMYLCASSLEGGQGKQYFGPGTRLTVT.

The chain has TRBV6-5 and TRBJ1-1; 8 bases align to TRBD1. V shed 8 bases and J 1 base; nucleotides not matched to a gene: 6. Germline V CDR1 and CDR2: MNHEY, SVGAGI. The CDR3 has 14 amino acids. As DNA, the CDR3 is TGTGCCAGCGACAGGGGTAAGGGGAACACTGAAGCTTTCTTT. Its protein is CASDRGKGNTEAFF.

V and J are TRBV27 and TRBJ2-1, with 11 nucleotides matching TRBD2. The CDR3 runs to 17 residues. CDR1 MNHEY and CDR2 SMNVEV come from the germline V gene (reference sequence). V shed 3 bases, J shed 9 bases, and the junction held 13 bases outside the gene matches. The CDR3 region is CASSLGATGTSGSEQFF. The CDR3 DNA reads TGTGCCAGCAGTTTGGGTGCGACGGGGACTAGCGGTAGTGAGCAGTTCTTC.

The V call is TRBV28, the J call TRBJ2-1, with TRBD2 matching 9 bases. V was clipped by 4 bases and J by 12 bases; unmatched bases: 10. Per the germline V gene, CDR1 is MDHEN and CDR2 is SYDVKM. The CDR3 sequence is 14 residues long. The DNA of the CDR3 is TGTGCCAGCAGTTCCCGAGGGGGACTAGCTTGGCAGTTCTTC. It encodes CASSSRGGLAWQFF.

This clone was seen once. The rearrangement joins TRBV5-1 to TRBJ2-3; possible D gene TRBD2, 5 bases. Germline CDR1 and CDR2: SGHRS and YFSETQ. The length of the CDR3 is 15 residues. Trimming left V 0 bases short and J 5 bases short, with 13 bases between. CDR3 nucleotides: TGCGCCAGCAGCTTGGCCCCCACGGGGAAAGATACGCAGTATTTT. Protein product: CASSLAPTGKDTQYF. The variable domain in full, with the rest retrieved from reference TRBV5-1 and TRBJ2-3, is KAGVTQTPRYLIKTRGQQVTLSCSPISGHRSVSWYQQTPGQGLQFLFEYFSETQRNKGNFPGRFSGRQFSNSRSEMNVSTLELGDSALYLCASSLAPTGKDTQYFGPGTRLTVL.

This clone was recorded once. This chain uses TRBV11-3 with TRBJ2-1; 9 bases align to TRBD2. The V segment lost 1 base and the J segment 5 bases; nucleotides outside the gene matches: 6. The V gene's germline CDR1 is SGHNT and CDR2 YENEEA. This CDR3 comprises 16 residues. DNA for the CDR3: TGTGCCAGCAGCTTAGGTCTAGCGGGAAAAAACAATGAGCAGTTCTTC. This sequence encodes CASSLGLAGKNNEQFF.

This clone occurred a few times. V usage is TRBV2 and J usage is TRBJ2-7; TRBD2 matches at 7 bases. The CDR3 is made up of 11 amino acids. Germline CDR1 is SNHLY and CDR2 is FYNNEI. V shed 10 bases and J 6 bases; nucleotides not matched to a gene: 6. CDR3 coding DNA: TGTGCCACCCTGACTAGCAGCGAGCAGTACTTC. This translates into CATLTSSEQYF.

The chain has TRBV10-2 and TRBJ2-1; weak D call: TRBD2 (5 bases). CDR1 is WSHSY, CDR2 SAAADI, per germline. This CDR3 region has 15 residues. V lost 8 bases and J 3 bases, leaving 17 bases between the germline ends. Here the CDR3 reads CASRGGGSYYNEQFF. DNA of the CDR3: TGCGCCAGCCGAGGAGGCGGGTCCTACTACAATGAGCAGTTCTTC.

The chain uses TRBV6-2 or TRBV6-3 and TRBJ2-2; D may be TRBD1 (6 bases). Germline V gives CDR1 MNHEY, CDR2 SVGEGT. V was shortened by 6 bases and J by 2 bases, with 10 bases between the two germline ends. The CDR3 has 14 residues. The chain's CDR3 is CASSGRGNTGELFF. CDR3 nucleotides: TGTGCCAGCAGCGGCAGGGGAAACACCGGGGAGCTGTTTTTT.

The chain uses TRBV28 and TRBJ2-2, with 7 bases lining up with TRBD2. The germline V gene encodes CDR1 MDHEN and CDR2 SYDVKM. The CDR3 has 19 amino acids. The trim removed 6 bases at V and 4 bases at J, leaving 20 bases unmatched. The CDR3 region has the DNA TGTGCCAGCAGAGACGGCCTTATATGGGAGGGCCTAGTCACCGGGGAGCTGTTTTTT. This encodes CASRDGLIWEGLVTGELFF.

This chain connects TRBV28 to TRBJ2-2, with 8 bases lining up with TRBD1. CDR3 length equals 15 residues. V lost 1 base and J lost 5; bases outside the gene matches: 3. The germline gives CDR1 MDHEN, CDR2 SYDVKM. The CDR3 coding sequence is TGTGCCAGCAGTTTATCAGGGGGCGCGACCGGGGAGCTGTTTTTT. As protein: CASSLSGGATGELFF.

The rearrangement links TRBV6-6 to TRBJ2-3; the match to TRBD2 covers 8 bases. The CDR3 has 15 amino acids. The V and J ends lost 7 bases and 2 bases, in that order; junction bases with no gene match: 8. Germline CDR1 reads MNHNY; CDR2 reads SVGAGI (reference sequence). CDR3 sequence reads: CASTPTSASTDTQYF. The CDR3 region has the DNA TGTGCCAGCACCCCGACTAGCGCTTCCACAGATACGCAGTATTTT.

This clone appeared once. This chain links TRBV28 with TRBJ1-6; 7 bases fit TRBD1. The trim removed 6 bases at V and 2 bases at J, leaving 19 bases unmatched. The CDR3 has 20 residues. Germline V gene sequence: CDR1 MDHEN, CDR2 SYDVKM. The CDR3 region has the DNA TGTGCCAGCAGCGACCCACTTACAGGGGAGGTAGTCCCCTATAATTCACCCCTCCACTTT. It yields the protein CASSDPLTGEVVPYNSPLHF.

The CDR3 reads CASSDSRVLYEQYF. The CDR3 coding sequence is TGCGCCAGCAGTGATTCCAGGGTCTTGTACGAGCAGTACTTC. The chain couples TRBV10-2 to TRBJ2-7; tentatively, D is TRBD1 (5 bases). This CDR3 has 14 residues. Trimming took off 3 bases at V and 4 bases at J, with 13 bases between the two ends. Per germline, CDR1 WSHSY and CDR2 SAAADI.